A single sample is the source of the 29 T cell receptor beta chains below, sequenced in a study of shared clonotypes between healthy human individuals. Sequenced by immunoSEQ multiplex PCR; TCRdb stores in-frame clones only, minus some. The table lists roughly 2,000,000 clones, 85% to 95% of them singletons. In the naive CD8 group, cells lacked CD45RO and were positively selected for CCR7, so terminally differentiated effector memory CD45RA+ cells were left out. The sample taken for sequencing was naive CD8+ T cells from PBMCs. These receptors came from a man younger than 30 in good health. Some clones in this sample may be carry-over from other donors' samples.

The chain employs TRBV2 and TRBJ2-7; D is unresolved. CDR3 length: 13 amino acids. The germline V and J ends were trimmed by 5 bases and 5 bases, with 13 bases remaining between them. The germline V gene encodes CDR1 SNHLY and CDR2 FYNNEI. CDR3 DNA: TGTGCCAGCAGTTCGTCAGAGATCCACGAGCAGTACTTC. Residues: CASSSSEIHEQYF.

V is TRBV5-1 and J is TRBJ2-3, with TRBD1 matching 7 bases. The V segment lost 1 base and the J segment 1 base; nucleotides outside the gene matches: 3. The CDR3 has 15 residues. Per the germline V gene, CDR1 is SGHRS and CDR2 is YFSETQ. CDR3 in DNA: TGCGCCAGCAGCTTGTTTACAGGGGGCACAGATACGCAGTATTTT. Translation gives CASSLFTGGTDTQYF. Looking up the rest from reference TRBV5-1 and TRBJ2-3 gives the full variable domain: KAGVTQTPRYLIKTRGQQVTLSCSPISGHRSVSWYQQTPGQGLQFLFEYFSETQRNKGNFPGRFSGRQFSNSRSEMNVSTLELGDSALYLCASSLFTGGTDTQYFGPGTRLTVL.

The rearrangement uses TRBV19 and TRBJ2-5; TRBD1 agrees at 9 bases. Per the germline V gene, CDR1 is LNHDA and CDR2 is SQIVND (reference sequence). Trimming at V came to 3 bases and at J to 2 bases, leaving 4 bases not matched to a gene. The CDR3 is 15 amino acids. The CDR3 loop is CASSIGTGLQETQYF. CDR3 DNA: TGTGCCAGTAGTATTGGGACAGGGCTTCAAGAGACCCAGTACTTC. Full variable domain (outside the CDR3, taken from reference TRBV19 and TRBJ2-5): DGGITQSPKYLFRKEGQNVTLSCEQNLNHDAMYWYRQDPGQGLRLIYYSQIVNDFQKGDIAEGYSVSREKKESFPLTVTSAQKNPTAFYLCASSIGTGLQETQYFGPGTRLLVL.

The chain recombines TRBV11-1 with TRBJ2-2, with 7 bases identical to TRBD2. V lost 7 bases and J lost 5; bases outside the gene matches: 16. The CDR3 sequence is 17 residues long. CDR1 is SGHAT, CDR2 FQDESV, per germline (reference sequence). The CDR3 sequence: CASNDGPAGVRTGELFF. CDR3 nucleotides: TGTGCCAGCAACGACGGACCGGCGGGAGTGCGAACCGGGGAGCTGTTTTTT. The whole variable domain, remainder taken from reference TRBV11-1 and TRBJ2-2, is EAEVAQSPRYKITEKSQAVAFWCDPISGHATLYWYRQILGQGPELLVQFQDESVVDDSQLPKDRFSAERLKGVDSTLKIQPAELGDSAMYLCASNDGPAGVRTGELFFGEGSRLTVL.

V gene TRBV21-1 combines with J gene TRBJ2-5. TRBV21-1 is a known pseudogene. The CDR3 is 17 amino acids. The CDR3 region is CASSKRGDKLNQETQYF. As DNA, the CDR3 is TGTGCCAGCAGCAAAAGGGGGGACAAACTCAACCAAGAGACCCAGTACTTC.

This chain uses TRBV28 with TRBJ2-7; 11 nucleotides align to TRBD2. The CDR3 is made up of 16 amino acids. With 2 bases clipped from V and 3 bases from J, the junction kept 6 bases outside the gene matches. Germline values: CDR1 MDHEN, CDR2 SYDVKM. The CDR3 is CASSLQMGLAVYEQYF. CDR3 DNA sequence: TGTGCCAGCAGTTTACAAATGGGACTAGCGGTCTACGAGCAGTACTTC.

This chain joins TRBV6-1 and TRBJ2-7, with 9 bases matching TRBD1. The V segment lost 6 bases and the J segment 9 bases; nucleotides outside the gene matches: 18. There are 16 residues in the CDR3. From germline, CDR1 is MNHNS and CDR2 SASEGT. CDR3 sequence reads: CASRESGTGFLLRQYF. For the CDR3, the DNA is TGTGCCAGCAGGGAATCCGGGACAGGGTTTCTATTAAGGCAGTACTTC.

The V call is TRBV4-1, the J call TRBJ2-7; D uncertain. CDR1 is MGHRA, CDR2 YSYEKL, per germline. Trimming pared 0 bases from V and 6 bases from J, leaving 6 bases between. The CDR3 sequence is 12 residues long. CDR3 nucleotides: TGCGCCAGCAGCCAAGAAACGGGCGAGCAGTACTTC. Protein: CASSQETGEQYF.

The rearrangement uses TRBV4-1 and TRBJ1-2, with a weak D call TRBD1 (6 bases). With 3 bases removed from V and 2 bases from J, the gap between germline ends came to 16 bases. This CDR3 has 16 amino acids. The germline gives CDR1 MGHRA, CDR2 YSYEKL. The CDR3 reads CASSQAVGAENYGYTF. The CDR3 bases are TGCGCCAGCAGCCAGGCCGTGGGGGCAGAGAACTATGGCTACACCTTC.

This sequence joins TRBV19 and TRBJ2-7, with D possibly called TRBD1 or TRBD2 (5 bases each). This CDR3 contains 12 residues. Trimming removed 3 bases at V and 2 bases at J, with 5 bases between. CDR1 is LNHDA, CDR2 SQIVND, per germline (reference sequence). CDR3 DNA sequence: TGTGCCAGTAGTATGGGACCCTACGAGCAGTACTTC. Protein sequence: CASSMGPYEQYF.

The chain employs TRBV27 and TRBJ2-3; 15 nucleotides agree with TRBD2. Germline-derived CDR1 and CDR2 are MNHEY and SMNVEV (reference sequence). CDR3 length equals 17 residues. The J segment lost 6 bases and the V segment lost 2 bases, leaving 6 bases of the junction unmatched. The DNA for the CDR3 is TGTGCCAGCAGTTTAAGGGGACTAGCGGGAGGACTGGATACGCAGTATTTT. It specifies CASSLRGLAGGLDTQYF.

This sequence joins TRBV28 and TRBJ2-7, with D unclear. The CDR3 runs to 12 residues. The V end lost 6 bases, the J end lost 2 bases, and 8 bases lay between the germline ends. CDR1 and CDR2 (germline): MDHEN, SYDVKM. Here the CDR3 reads CASSKDPYEQYF. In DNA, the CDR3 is TGTGCCAGCAGCAAGGACCCCTACGAGCAGTACTTC.

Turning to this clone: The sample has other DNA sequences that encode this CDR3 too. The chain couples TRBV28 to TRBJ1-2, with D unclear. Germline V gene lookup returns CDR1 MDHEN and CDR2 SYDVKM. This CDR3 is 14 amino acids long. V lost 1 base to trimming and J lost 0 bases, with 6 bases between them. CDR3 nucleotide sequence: TGTGCCAGCAGTTTATTCCGGGCTAACTATGGCTACACCTTC. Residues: CASSLFRANYGYTF.

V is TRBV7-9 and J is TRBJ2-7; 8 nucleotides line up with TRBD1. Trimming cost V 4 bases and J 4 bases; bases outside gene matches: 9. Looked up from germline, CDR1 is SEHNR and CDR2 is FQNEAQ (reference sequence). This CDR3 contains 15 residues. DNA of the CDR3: TGTGCCAGCAGCTCGACAGGGGATGTTCGATACGAGCAGTACTTC. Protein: CASSSTGDVRYEQYF.

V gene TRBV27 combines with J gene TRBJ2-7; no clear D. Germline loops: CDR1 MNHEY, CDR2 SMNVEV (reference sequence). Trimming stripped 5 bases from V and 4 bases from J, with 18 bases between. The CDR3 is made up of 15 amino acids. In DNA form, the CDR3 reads TGTGCCAGCAGTCACTTTAATTCCCTCAGTTACGAGCAGTACTTC. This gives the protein CASSHFNSLSYEQYF.

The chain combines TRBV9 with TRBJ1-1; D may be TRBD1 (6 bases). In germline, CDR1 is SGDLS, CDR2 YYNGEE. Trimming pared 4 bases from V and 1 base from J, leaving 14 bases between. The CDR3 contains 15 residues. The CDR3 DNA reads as TGTGCCAGCAGCCCCCCCGGGGGGGCGAACACTGAAGCTTTCTTT. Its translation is CASSPPGGANTEAFF.

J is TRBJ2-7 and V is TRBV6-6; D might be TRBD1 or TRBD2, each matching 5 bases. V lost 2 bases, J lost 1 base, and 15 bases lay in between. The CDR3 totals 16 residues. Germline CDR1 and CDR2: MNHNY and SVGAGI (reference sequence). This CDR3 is CASSYEGRTLSYEQYF. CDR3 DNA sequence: TGTGCCAGCAGTTACGAGGGGCGCACACTTTCCTACGAGCAGTACTTC.

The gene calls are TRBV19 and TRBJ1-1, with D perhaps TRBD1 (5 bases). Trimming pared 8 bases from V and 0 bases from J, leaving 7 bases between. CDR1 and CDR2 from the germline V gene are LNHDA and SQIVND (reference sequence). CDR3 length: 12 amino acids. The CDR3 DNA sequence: TGTGCCAGTGCAGGGATGAACACTGAAGCTTTCTTT. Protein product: CASAGMNTEAFF.

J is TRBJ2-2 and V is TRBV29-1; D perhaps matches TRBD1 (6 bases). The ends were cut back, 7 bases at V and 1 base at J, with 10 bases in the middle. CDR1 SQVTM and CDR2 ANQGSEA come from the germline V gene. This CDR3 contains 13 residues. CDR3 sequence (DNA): TGCAGCGGGAAGACAGGGAACACCGGGGAGCTGTTTTTT. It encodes CSGKTGNTGELFF.

CDR3 region: CASSSHLAGADTQYF. The CDR3 bases are TGTGCCAGCAGCTCACACTTAGCGGGAGCGGATACGCAGTATTTT. V gene TRBV7-8 combines with J gene TRBJ2-3; TRBD2 agrees at 9 bases. Germline trimming cut 4 bases from V and 6 bases from J; bases unmatched to any gene: 8. Germline CDR1 and CDR2: SGHVS and FQNEAQ. CDR3 length: 15 amino acids.

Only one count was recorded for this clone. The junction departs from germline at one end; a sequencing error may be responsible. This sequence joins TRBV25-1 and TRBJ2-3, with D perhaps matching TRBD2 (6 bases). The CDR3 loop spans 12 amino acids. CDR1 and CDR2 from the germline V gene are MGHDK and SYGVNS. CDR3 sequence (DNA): TGTGCCAGCAGTGACTCCGGGAGAATATTACATTTT. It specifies CASSDSGRILHF. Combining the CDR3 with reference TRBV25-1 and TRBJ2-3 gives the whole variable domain EADIYQTPRYLVIGTGKKITLECSQTMGHDKMYWYQQDPGMELHLIHYSYGVNSTEKGDLSSESTVSRIRTEHFPLTLESARPSHTSQYLCASSDSGRILHFGPGTRLTVL.

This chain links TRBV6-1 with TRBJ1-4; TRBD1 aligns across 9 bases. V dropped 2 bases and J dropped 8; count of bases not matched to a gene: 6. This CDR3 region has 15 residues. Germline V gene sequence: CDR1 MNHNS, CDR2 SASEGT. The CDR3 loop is CASSEYYRGREKLFF. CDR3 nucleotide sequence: TGTGCCAGCAGTGAATACTACAGGGGGCGAGAAAAACTGTTTTTT.

CDR3 residues: CASSGQGDGYTF. The CDR3 nucleotides read TGTGCTAGTTCTGGGCAGGGGGATGGCTACACCTTC. The chain couples TRBV28 to TRBJ1-2; 7 bases are a match to TRBD1. CDR1 and CDR2 (germline): MDHEN, SYDVKM. The CDR3 length is 12 residues.

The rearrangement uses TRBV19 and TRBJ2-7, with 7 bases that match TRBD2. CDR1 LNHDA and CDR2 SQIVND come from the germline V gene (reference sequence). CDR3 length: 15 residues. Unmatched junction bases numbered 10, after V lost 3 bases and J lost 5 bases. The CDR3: CASSIAAGAMNEQYF. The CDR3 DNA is TGTGCCAGTAGTATTGCGGCGGGAGCAATGAACGAGCAGTACTTC.

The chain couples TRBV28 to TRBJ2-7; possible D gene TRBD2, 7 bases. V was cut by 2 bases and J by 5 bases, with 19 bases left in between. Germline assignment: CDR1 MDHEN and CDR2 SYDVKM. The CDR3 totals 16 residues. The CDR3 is CASSLEGRGGANEQYF. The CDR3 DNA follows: TGTGCCAGCAGTTTAGAAGGTAGGGGGGGCGCGAACGAGCAGTACTTC.

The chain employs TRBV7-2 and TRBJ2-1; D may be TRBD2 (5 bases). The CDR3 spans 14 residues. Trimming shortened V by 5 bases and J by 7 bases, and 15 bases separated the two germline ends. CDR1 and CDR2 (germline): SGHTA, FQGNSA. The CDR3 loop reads CASSPRPGENEQFF. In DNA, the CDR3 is TGTGCCAGCAGCCCCCGGCCCGGGGAGAATGAGCAGTTCTTC. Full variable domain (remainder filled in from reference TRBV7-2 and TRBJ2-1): GAGVSQSPSNKVTEKGKDVELRCDPISGHTALYWYRQSLGQGLEFLIYFQGNSAPDKSGLPSDRFSAERTGGSVSTLTIQRTQQEDSAVYLCASSPRPGENEQFFGPGTRLTVL.

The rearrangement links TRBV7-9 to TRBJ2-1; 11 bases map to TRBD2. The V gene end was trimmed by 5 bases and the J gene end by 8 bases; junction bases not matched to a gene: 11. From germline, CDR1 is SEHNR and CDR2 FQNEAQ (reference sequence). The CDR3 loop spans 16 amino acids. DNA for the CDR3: TGTGCCAGCAGCCGCCTTAGCGGGAGGGCCGGAGATGAGCAGTTCTTC. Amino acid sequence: CASSRLSGRAGDEQFF. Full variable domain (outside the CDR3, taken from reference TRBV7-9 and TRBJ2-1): DTGVSQNPRHKITKRGQNVTFRCDPISEHNRLYWYRQTLGQGPEFLTYFQNEAQLEKSRLLSDRFSAERPKGSFSTLEIQRTEQGDSAMYLCASSRLSGRAGDEQFFGPGTRLTVL.

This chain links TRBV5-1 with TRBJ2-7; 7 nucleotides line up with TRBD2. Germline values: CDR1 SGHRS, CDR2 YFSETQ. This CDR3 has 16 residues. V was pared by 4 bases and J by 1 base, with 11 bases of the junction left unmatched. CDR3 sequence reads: CASSQSGTMYSYEQYF. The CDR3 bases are TGCGCCAGCAGCCAGTCTGGGACTATGTATTCCTACGAGCAGTACTTC.

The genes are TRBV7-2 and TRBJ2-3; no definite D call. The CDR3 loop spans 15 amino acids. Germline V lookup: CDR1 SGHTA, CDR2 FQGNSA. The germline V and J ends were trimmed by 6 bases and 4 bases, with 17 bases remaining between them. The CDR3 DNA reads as TGTGCCAGCAGACTTCGCATTGGCTTCTCAGATACGCAGTATTTT. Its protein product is CASRLRIGFSDTQYF.